This TCR beta chain was captured in a study of blood T cell repertoires in COVID-19. Study-wide background: Sites across the United States, Italy and Spain contributed samples from acute and convalescent COVID-19.

The CDR3 is 17 amino acids. From germline, CDR1 is LNHDA and CDR2 SQIVND (reference sequence). J gave up 4 bases and V 3 bases, and 10 bases lay outside the gene matches. Method: immunoSEQ multiplex PCR; TCRdb's copy keeps in-frame clones and lacks some. Of over 200,000 clones listed, around 90% are singletons. Recovery meant two consecutive negative NP/OP PCR tests, professional clearance, or resolved symptoms. This TCR was sampled from a man aged 25-45 years who had recovered from COVID-19. The specimen was PBMCs or T cells enriched from blood (not recorded which). The chain couples TRBV19 to TRBJ1-4; TRBD1 matches at 8 bases. For the CDR3, the DNA is TGTGCCAGTAGTATTGGCCAGGGGGCGCCTCTTAATGAAAAACTGTTTTTT. Amino acid sequence: CASSIGQGAPLNEKLFF.